The rows below give T cell receptor beta chains drawn from one sample of a study of CD8+CD57+ T cells in acquired aplastic anemia. In TCRdb, the reads were re-called with MiXCR into one record per CDR3 protein. This sample has 150,000 to 200,000 distinct CDR3 sequences; over 60% occur once, and the top ten carry approximately 44%. The sample comprised sorted CD4+, CD8+, or CD8+CD57+ T cells (not recorded which) from PBMCs. These receptors were collected from a human donor with severe aplastic anemia or a healthy control (not recorded which). Both conserved end residues are trimmed from each CDR3. Fields, in order: J gene, V gene, CDR3 protein.

j_gene: TRBJ1-2; v_gene: TRBV7-8; CDR3aa: ASSLLPGGGGYT
j_gene: TRBJ2-6; v_gene: TRBV10-2; CDR3aa: ASSDSWAPGANVLT
j_gene: TRBJ1-2; v_gene: TRBV20-1; CDR3aa: SARQDRGFYGYT
j_gene: TRBJ1-4; v_gene: TRBV5-1; CDR3aa: ASSPVGSTSEKLF
j_gene: TRBJ1-6; v_gene: TRBV7-6; CDR3aa: ASSSPTGAPLH
j_gene: -; v_gene: TRBV15; CDR3aa: ATGGTAGPAF
j_gene: TRBJ1-5; v_gene: TRBV9; CDR3aa: ASSSLSNRPQH
j_gene: TRBJ2-3; v_gene: TRBV7-3; CDR3aa: ASSHWDRATDTQY
j_gene: TRBJ1-6; v_gene: TRBV7-9; CDR3aa: ASSSDRGRNSPLH
j_gene: TRBJ1-5; v_gene: TRBV25-1; CDR3aa: ASSVSLGQGYEPQH
j_gene: TRBJ1-6; v_gene: TRBV15; CDR3aa: ATSRVGVGSPLH
j_gene: TRBJ1-5; v_gene: TRBV20-1; CDR3aa: SASRGTNQPQH
j_gene: TRBJ2-5; v_gene: TRBV7-8; CDR3aa: ASSSGLAGEETQY
j_gene: TRBJ2-7; v_gene: TRBV7-2; CDR3aa: ASSYVLTAGLSHEQY
j_gene: TRBJ2-2; v_gene: TRBV9; CDR3aa: ASSSSHTRSNTGELF
j_gene: TRBJ2-1; v_gene: TRBV12-3/TRBV12-4; CDR3aa: ASSLDGKRQF
j_gene: TRBJ2-5; v_gene: TRBV7-6; CDR3aa: ASSLQGGPQETQY
j_gene: TRBJ2-3; v_gene: TRBV24-1; CDR3aa: ATGSGGPVNTQY
j_gene: TRBJ2-7; v_gene: TRBV25-1; CDR3aa: ASQNRGTNYEQY
j_gene: TRBJ2-5; v_gene: TRBV12-3/TRBV12-4; CDR3aa: ASSLAQGPLLQETQY
j_gene: TRBJ2-7; v_gene: TRBV6-1; CDR3aa: ASSEATGVGYEQY
j_gene: TRBJ1-4; v_gene: TRBV6-5; CDR3aa: ASSYTGSNEKLF
j_gene: TRBJ2-1; v_gene: TRBV20-1; CDR3aa: SACPTGRRNEQF
j_gene: TRBJ2-3; v_gene: TRBV7-9; CDR3aa: ASREGTASTDTQY
j_gene: TRBJ1-5; v_gene: TRBV2; CDR3aa: ASSDGTGRSNQPQH
j_gene: TRBJ2-7; v_gene: TRBV7-2; CDR3aa: ASSKTGYEQY
j_gene: TRBJ2-7; v_gene: TRBV25-1; CDR3aa: ASTQTGTLHYEQY
j_gene: TRBJ2-5; v_gene: TRBV7-9; CDR3aa: ASSLARGHGKETQY
j_gene: TRBJ2-7; v_gene: TRBV5-1; CDR3aa: ASSFRDQAPEQY
j_gene: TRBJ1-5; v_gene: TRBV19; CDR3aa: ASSIGVGGNQPQH
j_gene: TRBJ2-3; v_gene: TRBV2; CDR3aa: ASRGGLAGVDTQY
j_gene: TRBJ2-7; v_gene: TRBV4-2; CDR3aa: ASSHGTSGRGYEQY
j_gene: TRBJ1-4; v_gene: TRBV7-9; CDR3aa: ASSYRGETSKLF
j_gene: TRBJ1-1; v_gene: TRBV19; CDR3aa: ASSPETGTTEAF
j_gene: TRBJ2-7; v_gene: TRBV4-1; CDR3aa: ASSQEWSNEQY
j_gene: TRBJ2-6; v_gene: TRBV10-2; CDR3aa: ASSDEQVRSGANVLT
j_gene: TRBJ2-7; v_gene: TRBV25-1; CDR3aa: ASSVSLGQGRAYEQY
j_gene: TRBJ2-7; v_gene: TRBV6-1; CDR3aa: ASSSRGSSYEQY
j_gene: TRBJ2-1; v_gene: TRBV9; CDR3aa: ASSVGQEAYNEQF
j_gene: TRBJ2-7; v_gene: TRBV5-1; CDR3aa: ASSATGTGAEQY
j_gene: TRBJ2-7; v_gene: TRBV15; CDR3aa: ATSRDPSSGEQY
j_gene: TRBJ2-5; v_gene: TRBV2; CDR3aa: ASTGGVGETQY
j_gene: TRBJ1-2; v_gene: TRBV7-3; CDR3aa: ASSPAGGRGYGYT
j_gene: TRBJ2-1; v_gene: TRBV10-3; CDR3aa: AALGGSVNEQF
j_gene: TRBJ1-5; v_gene: TRBV24-1; CDR3aa: ATSDLGQPQH